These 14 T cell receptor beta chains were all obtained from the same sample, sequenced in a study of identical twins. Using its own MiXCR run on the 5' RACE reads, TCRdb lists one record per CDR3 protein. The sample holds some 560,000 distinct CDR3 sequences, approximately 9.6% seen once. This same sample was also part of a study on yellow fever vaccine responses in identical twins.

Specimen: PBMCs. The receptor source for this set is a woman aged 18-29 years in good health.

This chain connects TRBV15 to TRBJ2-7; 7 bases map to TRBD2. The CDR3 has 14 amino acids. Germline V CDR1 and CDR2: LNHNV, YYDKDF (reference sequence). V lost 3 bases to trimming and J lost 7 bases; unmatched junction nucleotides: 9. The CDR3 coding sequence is TGTGCCACCAGCAGGGGCCTGGGGGGGAGAGAGCAGTACTTC. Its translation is CATSRGLGGREQYF.

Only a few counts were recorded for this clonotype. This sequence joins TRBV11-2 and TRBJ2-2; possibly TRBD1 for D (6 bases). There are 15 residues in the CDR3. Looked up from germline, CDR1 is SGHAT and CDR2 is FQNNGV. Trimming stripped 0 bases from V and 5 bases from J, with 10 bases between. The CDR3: CASSLDAQGTGELFF. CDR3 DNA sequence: TGTGCCAGCAGCTTAGATGCCCAGGGGACCGGGGAGCTGTTTTTT.

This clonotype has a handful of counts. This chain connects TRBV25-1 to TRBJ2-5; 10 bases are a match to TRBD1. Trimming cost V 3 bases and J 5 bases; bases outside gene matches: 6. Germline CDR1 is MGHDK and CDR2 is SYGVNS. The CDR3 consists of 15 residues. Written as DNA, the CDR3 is TGTGCCAGCAGTGAGACAGGGGGCTTATGGGAGACCCAGTACTTC. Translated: CASSETGGLWETQYF.

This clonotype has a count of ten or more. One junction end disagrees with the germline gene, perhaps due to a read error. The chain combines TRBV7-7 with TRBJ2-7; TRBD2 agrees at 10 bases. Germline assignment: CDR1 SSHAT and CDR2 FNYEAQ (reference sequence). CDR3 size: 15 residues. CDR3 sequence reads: CASSPGLAETYEQYF. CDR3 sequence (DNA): TGTGCTAGCAGTCCCGGACTAGCGGAGACCTACGAGCAGTACTTC.

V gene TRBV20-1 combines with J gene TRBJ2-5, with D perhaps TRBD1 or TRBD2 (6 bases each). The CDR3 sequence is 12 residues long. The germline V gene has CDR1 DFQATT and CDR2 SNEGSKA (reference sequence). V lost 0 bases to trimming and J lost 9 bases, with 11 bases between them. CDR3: CSARDRGVSQYF. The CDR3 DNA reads TGCAGTGCTAGAGATAGGGGGGTGTCCCAGTACTTC.

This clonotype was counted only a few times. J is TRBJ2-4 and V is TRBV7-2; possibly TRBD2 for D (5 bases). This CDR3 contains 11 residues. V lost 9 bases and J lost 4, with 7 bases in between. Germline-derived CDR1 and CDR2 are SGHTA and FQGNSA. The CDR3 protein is CASGEKNIQYF. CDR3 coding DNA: TGTGCCAGTGGGGAGAAAAACATTCAGTACTTC.

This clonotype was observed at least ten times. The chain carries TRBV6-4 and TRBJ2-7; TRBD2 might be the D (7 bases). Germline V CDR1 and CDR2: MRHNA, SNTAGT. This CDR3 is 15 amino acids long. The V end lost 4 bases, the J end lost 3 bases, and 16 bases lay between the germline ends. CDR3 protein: CASSAHAGEGYEQYF. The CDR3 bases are TGTGCCAGCAGTGCTCACGCAGGGGAGGGCTACGAGCAGTACTTC.

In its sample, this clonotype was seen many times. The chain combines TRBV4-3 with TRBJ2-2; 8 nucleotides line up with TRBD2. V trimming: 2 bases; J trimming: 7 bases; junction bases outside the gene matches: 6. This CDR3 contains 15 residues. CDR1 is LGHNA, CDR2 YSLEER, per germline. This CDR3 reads CASSQQTGTSGELFF. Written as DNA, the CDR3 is TGCGCCAGCAGCCAACAGACCGGGACTAGCGGGGAGCTGTTTTTT.

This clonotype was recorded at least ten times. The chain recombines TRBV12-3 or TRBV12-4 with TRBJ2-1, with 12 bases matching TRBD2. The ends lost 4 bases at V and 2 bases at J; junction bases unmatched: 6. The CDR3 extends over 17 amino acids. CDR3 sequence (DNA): TGTGCCAGCAGTTACATCGGACTAGCGGGGCCCTACAATGAGCAGTTCTTC. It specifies CASSYIGLAGPYNEQFF.

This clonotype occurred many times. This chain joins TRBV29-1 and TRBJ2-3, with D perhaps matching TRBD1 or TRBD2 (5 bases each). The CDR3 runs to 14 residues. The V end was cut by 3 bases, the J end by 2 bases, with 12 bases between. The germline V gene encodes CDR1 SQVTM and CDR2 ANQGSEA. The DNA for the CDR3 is TGCAGCGTTGATGTGGGGGTGAACACAGATACGCAGTATTTT. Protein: CSVDVGVNTDTQYF.

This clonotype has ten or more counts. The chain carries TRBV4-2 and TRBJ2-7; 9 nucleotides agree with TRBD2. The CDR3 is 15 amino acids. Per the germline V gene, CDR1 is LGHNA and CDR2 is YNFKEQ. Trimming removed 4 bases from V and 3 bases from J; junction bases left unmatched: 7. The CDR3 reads CASSPPGLAFYEQYF. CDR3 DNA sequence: TGTGCCAGCAGCCCCCCGGGACTAGCTTTCTACGAGCAGTACTTC.

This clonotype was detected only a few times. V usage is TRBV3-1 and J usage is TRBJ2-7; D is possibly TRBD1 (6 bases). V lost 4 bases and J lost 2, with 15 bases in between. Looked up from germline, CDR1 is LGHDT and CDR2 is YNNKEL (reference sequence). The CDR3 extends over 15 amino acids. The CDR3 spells CASSRTGQTPYEQYF. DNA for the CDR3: TGTGCCAGCAGCCGAACCGGACAGACCCCCTACGAGCAGTACTTC.

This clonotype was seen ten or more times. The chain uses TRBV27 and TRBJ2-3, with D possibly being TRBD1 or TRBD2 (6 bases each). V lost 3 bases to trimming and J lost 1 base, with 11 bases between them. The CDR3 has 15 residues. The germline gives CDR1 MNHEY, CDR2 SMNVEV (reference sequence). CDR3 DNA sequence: TGTGCCAGCAGTTTTAACGGGGGCGGCACAGATACGCAGTATTTT. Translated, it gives CASSFNGGGTDTQYF.

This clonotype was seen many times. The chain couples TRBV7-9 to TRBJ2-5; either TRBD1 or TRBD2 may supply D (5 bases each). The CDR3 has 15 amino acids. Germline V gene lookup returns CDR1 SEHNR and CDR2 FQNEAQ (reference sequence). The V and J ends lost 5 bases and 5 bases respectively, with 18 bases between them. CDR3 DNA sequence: TGTGCCAGCAGCCATTGGGACGGCATCGGGGAGACCCAGTACTTC. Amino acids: CASSHWDGIGETQYF.